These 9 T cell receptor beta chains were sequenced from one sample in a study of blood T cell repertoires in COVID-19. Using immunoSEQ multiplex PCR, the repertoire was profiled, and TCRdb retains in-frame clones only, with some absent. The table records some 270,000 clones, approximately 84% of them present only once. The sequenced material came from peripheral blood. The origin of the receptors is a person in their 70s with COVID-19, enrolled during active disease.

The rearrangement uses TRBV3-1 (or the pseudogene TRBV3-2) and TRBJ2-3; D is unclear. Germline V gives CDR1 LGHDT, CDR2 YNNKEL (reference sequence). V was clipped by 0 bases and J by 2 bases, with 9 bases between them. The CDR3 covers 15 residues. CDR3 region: CASSQDWADTDTQYF. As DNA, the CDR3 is TGTGCCAGCAGCCAAGATTGGGCTGACACAGATACGCAGTATTTT.

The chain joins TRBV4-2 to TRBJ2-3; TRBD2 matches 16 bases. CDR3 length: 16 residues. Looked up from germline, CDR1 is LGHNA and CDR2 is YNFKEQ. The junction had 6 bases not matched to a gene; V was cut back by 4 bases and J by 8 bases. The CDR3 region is CASSPGTSGGAGTQYF. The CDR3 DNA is TGTGCCAGCAGCCCCGGGACTAGCGGGGGGGCAGGTACGCAGTATTTT.

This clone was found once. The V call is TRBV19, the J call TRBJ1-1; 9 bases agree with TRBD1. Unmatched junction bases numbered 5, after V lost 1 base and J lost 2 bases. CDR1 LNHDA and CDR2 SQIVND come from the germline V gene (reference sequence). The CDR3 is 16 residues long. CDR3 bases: TGTGCCAGTAGTATAGGGGGACAGGGTTACAACACTGAAGCTTTCTTT. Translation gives CASSIGGQGYNTEAFF.

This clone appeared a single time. The CDR3 region is CASSYFPGTSGDPRYNEQFF. The CDR3 region has the DNA TGTGCCAGCAGTTACTTTCCCGGCACTAGCGGGGATCCGCGCTACAATGAGCAGTTCTTC. V and J are TRBV6-2 or TRBV6-3 and TRBJ2-1; 10 positions match TRBD2. There are 20 residues in the CDR3. With 1 base clipped from V and 3 bases from J, the junction kept 15 bases outside the gene matches. Germline lookup yields CDR1 MNHEY and CDR2 SVGEGT.

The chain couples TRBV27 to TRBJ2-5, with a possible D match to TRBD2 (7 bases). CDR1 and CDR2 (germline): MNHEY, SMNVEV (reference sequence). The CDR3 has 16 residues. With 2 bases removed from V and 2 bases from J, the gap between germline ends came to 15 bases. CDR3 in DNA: TGTGCCAGCAGTTTAGGCGGGGGCGGTGGACAAGAGACCCAGTACTTC. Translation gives CASSLGGGGGQETQYF.

This chain's CDR3 is CASSLAGGYQETQYF. The CDR3 DNA follows: TGTGCCAGCAGCTTGGCGGGGGGCTACCAAGAGACCCAGTACTTC. This chain links TRBV11-2 with TRBJ2-5; TRBD2 matches at 8 bases. The CDR3 extends over 15 amino acids. V lost 3 bases to trimming and J lost 0 bases; unmatched junction nucleotides: 3. CDR1 is SGHAT and CDR2 is FQNNGV in the germline V gene.

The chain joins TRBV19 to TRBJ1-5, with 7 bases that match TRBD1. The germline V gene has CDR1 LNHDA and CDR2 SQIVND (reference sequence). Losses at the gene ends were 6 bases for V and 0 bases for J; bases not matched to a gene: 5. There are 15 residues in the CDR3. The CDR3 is CASRTGLSSNQPQHF. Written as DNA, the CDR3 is TGTGCCAGTAGGACAGGGCTCTCTAGCAATCAGCCCCAGCATTTT.

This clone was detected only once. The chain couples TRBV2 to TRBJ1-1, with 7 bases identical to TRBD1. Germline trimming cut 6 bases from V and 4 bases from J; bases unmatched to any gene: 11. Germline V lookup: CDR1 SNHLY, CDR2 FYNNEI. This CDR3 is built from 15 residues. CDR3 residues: CASRIQGFMGTEAFF. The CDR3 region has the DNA TGTGCCAGCAGGATACAGGGGTTTATGGGCACTGAAGCTTTCTTT. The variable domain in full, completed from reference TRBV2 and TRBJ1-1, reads EPEVTQTPSHQVTQMGQEVILRCVPISNHLYFYWYRQILGQKVEFLVSFYNNEISEKSEIFDDQFSVERPDGSNFTLKIRSTKLEDSAMYFCASRIQGFMGTEAFFGQGTRLTVV.

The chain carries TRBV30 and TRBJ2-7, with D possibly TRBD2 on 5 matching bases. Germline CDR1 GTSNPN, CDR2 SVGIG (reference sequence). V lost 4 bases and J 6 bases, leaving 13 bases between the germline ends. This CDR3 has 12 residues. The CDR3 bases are TGTGCCTGGACCGCGGGTCTCCGCGAGCAGTACTTC. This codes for CAWTAGLREQYF.